The 2 T cell receptor beta chains presented below share a single source sample, sequenced in a study of T cell repertoires in aging, cancer and after chemotherapy. TRB rearrangements spanning V, D and J were amplified using mixed TRB-A/B primers. Using its own MiXCR run on the multiplex PCR reads, TCRdb lists one record per CDR3 protein. The sample carries 11,000 or so distinct CDR3 sequences, roughly 25% recorded once. TCR beta rearrangements were amplified from peripheral blood genomic DNA. The specimen was blood. The origin of the receptors is a human donor in good health.

This chain links TRBV12-3 or TRBV12-4 with TRBJ2-7; D not certain. The ends were cut back, 3 bases at V and 7 bases at J, with 7 bases in the middle. The CDR3 spans 11 residues. This chain's CDR3 is CASSLLWEQYF. The DNA of the CDR3 is TGTGCCAGCAGTTTGCTATGGGAGCAGTACTTC.

The CDR3 here is CASSLAGSGFYGYTF. As DNA, the CDR3 is TGTGCCAGCAGCTTGGCGGGCTCAGGGTTCTATGGCTACACCTTC. The V and J genes are TRBV13 and TRBJ1-2; weak D call: TRBD1 (5 bases). Germline V lookup: CDR1 PRHDT, CDR2 FYEKMQ (reference sequence). The CDR3 loop spans 15 amino acids. V was shortened by 3 bases and J by 4 bases, with 15 bases between the two germline ends.